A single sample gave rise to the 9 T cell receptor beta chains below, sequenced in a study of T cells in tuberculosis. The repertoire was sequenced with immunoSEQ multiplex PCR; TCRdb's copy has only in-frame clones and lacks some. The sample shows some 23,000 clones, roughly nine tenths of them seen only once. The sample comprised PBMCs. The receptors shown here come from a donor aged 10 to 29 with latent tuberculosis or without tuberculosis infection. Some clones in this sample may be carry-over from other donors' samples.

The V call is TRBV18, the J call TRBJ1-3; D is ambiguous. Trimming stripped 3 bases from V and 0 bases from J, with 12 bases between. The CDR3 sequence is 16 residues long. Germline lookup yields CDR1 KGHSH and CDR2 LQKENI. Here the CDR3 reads CASSPAEAVSGNTIYF. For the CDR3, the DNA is TGTGCCAGCTCACCTGCAGAGGCAGTCTCTGGAAACACCATATATTTT.

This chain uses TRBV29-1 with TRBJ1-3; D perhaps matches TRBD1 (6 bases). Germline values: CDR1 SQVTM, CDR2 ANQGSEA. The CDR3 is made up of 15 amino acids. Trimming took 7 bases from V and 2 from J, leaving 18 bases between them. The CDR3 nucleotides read TGCAGCGCAGCGTTCGACAGGTCCACTGGAAACACCATATATTTT. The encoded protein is CSAAFDRSTGNTIYF.

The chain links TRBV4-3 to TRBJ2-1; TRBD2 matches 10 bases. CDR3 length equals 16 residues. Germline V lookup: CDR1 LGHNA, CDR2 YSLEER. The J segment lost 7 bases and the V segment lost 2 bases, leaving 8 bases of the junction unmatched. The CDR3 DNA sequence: TGCGCCAGCAGCCAAACGGCTAGCGGGAGTTTAAATGAGCAGTTCTTC. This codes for CASSQTASGSLNEQFF.

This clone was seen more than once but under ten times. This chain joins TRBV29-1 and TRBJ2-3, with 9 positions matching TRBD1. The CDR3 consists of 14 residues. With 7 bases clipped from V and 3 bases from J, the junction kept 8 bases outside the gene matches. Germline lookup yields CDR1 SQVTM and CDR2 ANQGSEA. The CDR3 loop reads CSATGTGSTDTQYF. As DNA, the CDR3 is TGCAGCGCGACCGGGACAGGGAGTACAGATACGCAGTATTTT.

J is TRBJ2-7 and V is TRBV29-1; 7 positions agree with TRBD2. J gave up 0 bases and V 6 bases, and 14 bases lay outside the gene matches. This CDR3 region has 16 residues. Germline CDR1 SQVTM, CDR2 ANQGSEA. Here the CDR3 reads CSVARKSSGSSYEQYF. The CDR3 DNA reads TGCAGCGTAGCTAGAAAGTCTAGCGGAAGCTCCTACGAGCAGTACTTC.

Here the CDR3 reads CASSSRGDTSSYEQYF. CDR3 nucleotide sequence: TGTGCCAGTAGTTCCCGAGGGGACACGAGCTCCTACGAGCAGTACTTC. The gene calls are TRBV19 and TRBJ2-7, with D maybe TRBD1 (6 bases). Per the germline V gene, CDR1 is LNHDA and CDR2 is SQIVND (reference sequence). V was shortened by 5 bases and J by 0 bases, with 17 bases between the two germline ends. This CDR3 spans 16 amino acids.

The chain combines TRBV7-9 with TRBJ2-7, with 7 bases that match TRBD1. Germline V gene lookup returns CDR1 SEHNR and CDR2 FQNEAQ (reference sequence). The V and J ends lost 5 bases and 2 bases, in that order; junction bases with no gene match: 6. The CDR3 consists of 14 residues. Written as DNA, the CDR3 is TGTGCCAGCAGCCCGACAGGGACCGCCTACGAGCAGTACTTC. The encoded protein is CASSPTGTAYEQYF.

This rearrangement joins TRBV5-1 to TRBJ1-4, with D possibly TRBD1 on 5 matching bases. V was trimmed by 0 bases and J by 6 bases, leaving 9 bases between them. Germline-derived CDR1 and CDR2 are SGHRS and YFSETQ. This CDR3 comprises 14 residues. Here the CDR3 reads CASSLGGRDEKLFF. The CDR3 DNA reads TGCGCCAGCAGCTTGGGGGGCAGGGATGAAAAACTGTTTTTT.

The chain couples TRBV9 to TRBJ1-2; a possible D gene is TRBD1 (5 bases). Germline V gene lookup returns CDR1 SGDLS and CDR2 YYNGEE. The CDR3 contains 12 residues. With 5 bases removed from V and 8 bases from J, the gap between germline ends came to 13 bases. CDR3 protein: CASSSRVGGYTF. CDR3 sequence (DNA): TGTGCCAGCAGTTCCAGGGTTGGCGGCTACACCTTC.